The present T cell receptor (beta chain) was sequenced within a study of cytomegalovirus exposure and HLA in healthy donors. Findings and caveats of the study: Donors were assumed by presence/absence analyses to have roughly uniform sequencing depth. The listing of 150 to 200 TCR beta chains classed them as cytomegalovirus-associated.

A note on this clone: Antigen: not known.

The CDR3 has 16 amino acids. CDR1 is SGHVS and CDR2 is FQNEAQ in the germline V gene. V was pared by 2 bases and J by 13 bases, with 18 bases of the junction left unmatched. Healthy bone marrow donors supplied every sample. PCR employed 60 Vbeta and 13 Jbeta primers. Sequenced by immunoSEQ multiplex PCR; TCRdb stores in-frame clones only, minus some. This table has 120,000 or so clones, around 72% appearing once. The sample was PBMCs. The clonotype originates from a woman aged 50 to 65 in good health and CMV-seropositive. V usage is TRBV7-8 and J usage is TRBJ1-2, with 8 bases identical to TRBD1. The CDR3 is CASSLKGGQGPSLSTF. CDR3 DNA: TGTGCCAGCAGCTTAAAGGGCGGACAGGGCCCCTCTCTTAGCACCTTC.